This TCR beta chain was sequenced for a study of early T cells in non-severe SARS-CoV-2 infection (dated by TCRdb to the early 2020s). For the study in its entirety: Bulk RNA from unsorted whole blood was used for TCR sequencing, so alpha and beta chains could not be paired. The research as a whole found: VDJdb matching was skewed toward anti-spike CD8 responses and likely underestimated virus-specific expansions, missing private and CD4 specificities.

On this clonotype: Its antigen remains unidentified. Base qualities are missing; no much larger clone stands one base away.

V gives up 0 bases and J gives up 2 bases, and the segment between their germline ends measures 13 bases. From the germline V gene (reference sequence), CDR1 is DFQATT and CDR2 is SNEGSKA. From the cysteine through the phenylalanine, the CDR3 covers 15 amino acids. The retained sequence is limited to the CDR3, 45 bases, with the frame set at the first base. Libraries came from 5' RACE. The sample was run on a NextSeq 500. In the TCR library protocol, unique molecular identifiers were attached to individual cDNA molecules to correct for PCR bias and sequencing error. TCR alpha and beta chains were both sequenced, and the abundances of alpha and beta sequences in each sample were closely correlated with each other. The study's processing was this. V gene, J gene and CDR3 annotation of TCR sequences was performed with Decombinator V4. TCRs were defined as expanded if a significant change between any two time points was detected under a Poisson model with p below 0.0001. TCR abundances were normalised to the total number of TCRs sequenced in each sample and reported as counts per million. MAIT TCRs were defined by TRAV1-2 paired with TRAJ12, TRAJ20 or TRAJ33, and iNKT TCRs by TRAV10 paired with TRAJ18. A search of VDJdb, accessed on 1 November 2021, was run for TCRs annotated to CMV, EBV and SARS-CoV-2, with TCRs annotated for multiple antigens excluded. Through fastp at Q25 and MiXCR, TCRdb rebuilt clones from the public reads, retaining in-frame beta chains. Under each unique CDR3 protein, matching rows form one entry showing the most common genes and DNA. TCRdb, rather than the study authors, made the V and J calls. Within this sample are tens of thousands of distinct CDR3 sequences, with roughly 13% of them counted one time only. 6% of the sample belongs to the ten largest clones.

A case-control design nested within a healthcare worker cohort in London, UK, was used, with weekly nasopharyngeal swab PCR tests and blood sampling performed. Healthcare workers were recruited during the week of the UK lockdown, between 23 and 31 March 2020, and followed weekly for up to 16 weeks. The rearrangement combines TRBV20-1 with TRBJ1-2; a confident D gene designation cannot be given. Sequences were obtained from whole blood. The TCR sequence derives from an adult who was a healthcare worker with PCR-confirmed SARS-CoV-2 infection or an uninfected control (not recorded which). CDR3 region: CSARDPFLRNYGYTF. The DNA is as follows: TGCAGTGCTAGAGATCCGTTCCTCAGAAACTATGGCTACACCTTC.